These 20 T cell receptor beta chains were sequenced from one sample in a study of early T cells in non-severe SARS-CoV-2 infection. TCRdb reprocessed the 5' RACE reads with MiXCR, giving one entry per CDR3 protein. The sample contains around 52,000 distinct CDR3 sequences, approximately 10% of which appear only once. The sequenced sample consisted of whole blood. These receptors came from an adult who was a healthcare worker with PCR-confirmed SARS-CoV-2 infection or an uninfected control (not recorded which).

This clonotype was observed a few times. The chain joins TRBV29-1 to TRBJ2-3; tentatively, D is TRBD2 (5 bases). The CDR3 loop spans 14 amino acids. V was cut by 3 bases and J by 3 bases, with 13 bases left in between. Germline CDR1 reads SQVTM; CDR2 reads ANQGSEA. CDR3 protein: CSVEAPRGTDTQYF. CDR3 in DNA: TGCAGCGTTGAGGCCCCACGAGGGACAGATACGCAGTATTTT.

This clonotype was counted at least ten times. The chain carries TRBV5-1 and TRBJ2-7, with 9 bases matching TRBD1. The CDR3 runs 13 residues. Germline CDR1 and CDR2: SGHRS and YFSETQ. With V trimmed by 2 bases and J by 7 bases, 4 bases remained unmatched. This CDR3 reads CASSFGQGREQYF. CDR3 bases: TGCGCCAGCAGCTTCGGACAGGGGAGGGAGCAGTACTTC.

This clonotype was seen a handful of times. The chain recombines TRBV6-2 or TRBV6-3 with TRBJ2-1; no definite D call. Trimming removed 2 bases from V and 6 bases from J, with 11 bases in between. CDR3 length equals 14 residues. The germline gives CDR1 MNHEY, CDR2 SVGEGT. CDR3 sequence reads: CASSYVGPRNEQFF. CDR3 nucleotides: TGTGCCAGCAGTTACGTAGGGCCCCGCAATGAGCAGTTCTTC.

This clonotype was observed at least ten times. The chain combines TRBV3-1 with TRBJ1-5; D unclear. The CDR3 has 13 residues. Germline V CDR1 and CDR2: LGHDT, YNNKEL (reference sequence). The ends were cut back, 0 bases at V and 3 bases at J, with 3 bases in the middle. In DNA, the CDR3 is TGTGCCAGCAGCCAAGATCCCAATCAGCCCCAGCATTTT. It encodes CASSQDPNQPQHF.

This clonotype was found a few times. The chain couples TRBV28 to TRBJ1-1; D is possibly TRBD1 (5 bases). The CDR3 extends over 12 amino acids. Germline CDR1 MDHEN, CDR2 SYDVKM. Trimming cost V 11 bases and J 5 bases, with 15 bases left between them. DNA for the CDR3: TGTGCCGGGCGGGACCCCGGGACTGAAGCTTTCTTT. Translation gives CAGRDPGTEAFF.

This clonotype was seen more than once but under ten times. The chain links TRBV5-1 to TRBJ2-5; 8 nucleotides agree with TRBD2. J was trimmed by 5 bases and V by 4 bases; bases with no gene match: 7. The germline V gene encodes CDR1 SGHRS and CDR2 YFSETQ. The CDR3 loop spans 14 amino acids. The CDR3 bases are TGCGCCAGCAGCAAGACTAGCGCTAGGGAGACCCAGTACTTC. It encodes CASSKTSARETQYF.

This chain joins TRBV7-6 and TRBJ2-3; 11 positions match TRBD2. The CDR3 consists of 17 residues. Germline CDR1 SGHVS, CDR2 FNYEAQ. V lost 2 bases and J lost 5; bases outside the gene matches: 9. Here the CDR3 DNA reads TGTGCCAGCAGCTTAATGGCGCTAGCGGGAGGAGGAGATACGCAGTATTTT. It encodes CASSLMALAGGGDTQYF.

The sample holds a few counts of this clonotype. V gene TRBV29-1 combines with J gene TRBJ1-6; D gene ambiguous. V was cut by 7 bases and J by 3 bases, with 16 bases left in between. The germline CDR1 and CDR2 sequences are SQVTM and ANQGSEA. This CDR3 has 15 residues. The CDR3 DNA sequence: TGCAGCGCCTTGGAGGGATCTGACTATAATTCACCCCTCCACTTT. It yields the protein CSALEGSDYNSPLHF.

This clonotype has more than one count but fewer than ten. The chain uses TRBV10-3 and TRBJ2-3; 8 nucleotides match TRBD1. V dropped 3 bases and J dropped 6; count of bases not matched to a gene: 5. The CDR3 spans 14 residues. Per germline, CDR1 ENHRY and CDR2 SYGVKD. The CDR3 reads CAISDAQGADTQYF. CDR3 coding DNA: TGTGCCATCAGTGATGCTCAGGGGGCGGATACGCAGTATTTT.

The chain employs TRBV28 and TRBJ1-4; D gene ambiguous. This CDR3 is 14 amino acids long. V was pared by 5 bases and J by 5 bases, with 12 bases between. Germline V CDR1 and CDR2: MDHEN, SYDVKM. CDR3 DNA: TGTGCCAGCAGTGGCAGGTTGATAAATGAAAAACTGTTTTTT. Its translation is CASSGRLINEKLFF.

This clonotype was detected ten times or more. The chain uses TRBV12-3 or TRBV12-4 and TRBJ2-6, with D hard to call. The length of the CDR3 is 15 residues. V lost 4 bases and J lost 0, with 7 bases in between. As DNA, the CDR3 is TGTGCCAGCAGTTCGCTCGGCTCTGGGGCCAACGTCCTGACTTTC. As protein: CASSSLGSGANVLTF.

The table lists this clonotype with many counts. This sequence joins TRBV6-5 and TRBJ2-7, with D unresolved. V was clipped by 0 bases and J by 2 bases, with 11 bases between them. Germline CDR1 and CDR2: MNHEY and SVGAGI. The length of the CDR3 is 15 residues. The CDR3 region is CASSYSAYSPYEQYF. The DNA for the CDR3 is TGTGCCAGCAGTTACTCGGCGTACAGCCCCTACGAGCAGTACTTC.

This clonotype has at least ten counts. The chain carries TRBV6-2 or TRBV6-3 and TRBJ2-1, with D possibly TRBD2 on 5 matching bases. The V gene's germline CDR1 is MNHEY and CDR2 SVGEGT. Trimming took off 6 bases at V and 3 bases at J, with 9 bases between the two ends. This CDR3 is built from 13 residues. CDR3 residues: CASSLAFYNEQFF. CDR3 DNA sequence: TGTGCCAGCAGCCTAGCATTCTACAATGAGCAGTTCTTC.

This clonotype appeared a few times. The V and J genes are TRBV11-2 and TRBJ2-5; D is ambiguous. The V and J ends lost 0 bases and 5 bases respectively, with 10 bases between them. The CDR3 sequence is 14 residues long. Germline V CDR1 and CDR2: SGHAT, FQNNGV. Here the CDR3 reads CASSLEAMGETQYF. The CDR3 DNA is TGTGCCAGCAGCTTAGAGGCGATGGGGGAGACCCAGTACTTC.

The CDR3 region is CATIHGVSTDTQYF. The CDR3 region has the DNA TGTGCCACCATCCATGGGGTTAGCACAGATACGCAGTATTTT. The rearrangement links TRBV10-3 to TRBJ2-3; D is uncertain. The germline CDR1 and CDR2 sequences are ENHRY and SYGVKD. The V and J ends lost 10 bases and 0 bases respectively, with 14 bases between them. This CDR3 has 14 residues.

The sample holds many counts of this clonotype. V gene TRBV28 combines with J gene TRBJ1-3, with D possibly TRBD1 on 6 matching bases. Germline CDR1 MDHEN, CDR2 SYDVKM. V was trimmed by 2 bases and J by 6 bases, leaving 8 bases between them. The CDR3 covers 13 residues. CDR3 region: CASSLPGANTIYF. For the CDR3, the DNA is TGTGCCAGCAGTTTACCGGGGGCAAACACCATATATTTT.

This clonotype has more than one count but fewer than ten. The J gene is TRBJ2-6, the V gene TRBV5-1; maybe TRBD1 (5 bases). Germline V gives CDR1 SGHRS, CDR2 YFSETQ. The CDR3 sequence is 15 residues long. Trimming cost V 6 bases and J 0 bases, with 10 bases left between them. The CDR3 reads CASNLQDSGANVLTF. The CDR3 nucleotides read TGCGCCAGCAACCTACAGGACTCTGGGGCCAACGTCCTGACTTTC.

The V call is TRBV6-2 or TRBV6-3, the J call TRBJ2-7; tentative D call: TRBD1 (6 bases). CDR1 MNHEY and CDR2 SVGEGT come from the germline V gene. This CDR3 is built from 14 residues. The germline V and J ends were trimmed by 2 bases and 4 bases, with 12 bases remaining between them. For the CDR3, the DNA is TGTGCCAGCAGTTACGGGGGACATACTTACGAGCAGTACTTC. Protein sequence: CASSYGGHTYEQYF.

In its sample, this clonotype was seen a few times. V gene TRBV20-1 combines with J gene TRBJ1-3, with D hard to call. Germline values: CDR1 DFQATT, CDR2 SNEGSKA (reference sequence). The CDR3 is made up of 15 amino acids. The V and J ends lost 0 bases and 0 bases respectively, with 9 bases between them. The CDR3 spells CSARDEHYSGNTIYF. The CDR3 nucleotides read TGCAGTGCTAGAGATGAGCATTACTCTGGAAACACCATATATTTT.

Of note for this clonotype: This could be a read error, since a much larger clone is one nucleotide away. The V gene is TRBV28, the J gene TRBJ2-7, with D possibly TRBD1 on 5 matching bases. The CDR3 is made up of 15 amino acids. The germline V gene encodes CDR1 MDHEN and CDR2 SYDVKM. The CDR3 protein is CVSSPSPTVSYEQYF. Written as DNA, the CDR3 is TGTGTCAGCAGTCCTTCCCCGACAGTGTCCTACGAGCAGTACTTC.